This TCR beta chain is from a study of blood T cell repertoires in COVID-19. Here immunoSEQ multiplex PCR was the method, and the copy in TCRdb shows in-frame clones only, minus some. The sample contains about 190,000 clones, 90% of which appear only once. Germline V gene data show CDR1 as KGHSH and CDR2 as LQKENI. The CDR3 is 15 amino acids. V lost 3 bases, J lost 9 bases, and 15 bases lay in between. The chain joins TRBV18 to TRBJ1-6, with a tentative D call TRBD1 (6 bases). What was sequenced was peripheral blood. The receptor was isolated from a man aged 45 to 65 with acute or convalescent COVID-19. DNA of the CDR3: TGTGCCAGCTCACCCGGACAAGGGGACATTTCACCCCTCCACTTT. It is translated as CASSPGQGDISPLHF.